This TCR beta chain comes out of a study of T cells in Graves' hyperthyroidism and ophthalmopathy. The study's findings and limits: The model identified upcoming ophthalmopathy a median about 7.1 months ahead of onset. Blood samples included most of the expanded thyroid clonotypes exceeding 0.001.

Lactation, pregnancy, other autoimmune disease or uncontrolled infection excluded patients. This clonotype was observed a handful of times. Its matching antigen is unknown. TCR beta CDR3 sequences were amplified from RNA transcripts. The HTBI set primed first-round TCR CDR3 RT-PCR. TCRdb re-derived calls from the multiplex PCR reads in MiXCR, one entry per CDR3 protein. There are about 200,000 distinct CDR3 sequences in the sample; over 15% occur only once, and around 50% lies in the top ten. The V gene lost 6 bases and the J gene lost 2 bases, with 10 bases spanning the gap. Germline V gives CDR1 DFQATT, CDR2 SNEGSKA (reference sequence). The CDR3 contains 12 residues.

Source material: blood. The rearrangement links TRBV20-1 to TRBJ2-5, with D uncertain. The receptor was derived from a man aged 45-65 years with Graves' hyperthyroidism. The CDR3 region has the DNA TGCAGTGCGGATGGAAGACAAGAGACCCAGTACTTC. This codes for CSADGRQETQYF.